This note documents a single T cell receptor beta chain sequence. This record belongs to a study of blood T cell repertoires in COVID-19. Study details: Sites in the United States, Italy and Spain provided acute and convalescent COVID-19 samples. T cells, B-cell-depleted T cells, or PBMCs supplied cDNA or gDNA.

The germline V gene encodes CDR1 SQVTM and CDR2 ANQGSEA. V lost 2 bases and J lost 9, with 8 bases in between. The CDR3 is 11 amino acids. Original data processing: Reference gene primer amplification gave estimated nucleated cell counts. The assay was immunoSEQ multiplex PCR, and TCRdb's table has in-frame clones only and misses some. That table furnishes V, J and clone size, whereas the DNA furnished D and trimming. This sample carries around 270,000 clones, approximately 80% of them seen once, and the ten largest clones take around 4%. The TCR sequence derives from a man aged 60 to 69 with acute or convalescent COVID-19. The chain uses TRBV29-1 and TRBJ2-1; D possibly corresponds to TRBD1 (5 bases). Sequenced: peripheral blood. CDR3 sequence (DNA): TGCAGCGTTGAAAAGACAGCTGAGCAGTTCTTC. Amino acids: CSVEKTAEQFF.